Listed below are T cell receptor beta chains from one sample, sequenced in a study of blood T cell repertoires in COVID-19. TCRdb keeps only in-frame clones here, not all; method: immunoSEQ multiplex PCR. In the table there are some 120,000 clones, just under 85% of which are singletons. Source material: peripheral blood. The receptor set was obtained from a human donor in a cohort sampled during active COVID-19. Each CDR3 is given with its conserved first and last residue. The order of the fields is V gene, J gene, D gene, clone size, CDR3 length, CDR3 DNA, CDR3 protein. D genes are given only for firm matches. Clone size is shown for a subset of rows, as once, few, many or a class of expanded clone.

TRBV2	TRBJ1-2	TRBD1	once	13	TGTGCCAGTGAGGGTGGGACAGGTGGGCGCTACACCTTC	CASEGGTGGRYTF
TRBV10-3	TRBJ1-2	NA	NA	15	TGTGCCAGTCGAGGGGGGGAGGTAGCGGCGCGGGGCTACACCTTC	CASRGGEVAARGYTF
TRBV7-7	TRBJ2-5	TRBD2	NA	12	TGTGCCAGCAGGGGGAGGGAAGAGACCCAGTACTTC	CASRGREETQYF
TRBV5-8	TRBJ1-2	TRBD1	once	15	TGTGCCAGCACCAAGGCGGGACAGGGAGACTATGGCTACACCTTC	CASTKAGQGDYGYTF
TRBV27	TRBJ2-7	TRBD1	NA	13	TGTGCCAGCAGTTACAGGGGGAGTTACGAGCAGTACTTC	CASSYRGSYEQYF
TRBV5-1	TRBJ1-1	NA	NA	15	TGCGCCAGCAGCTTGATAGCCACCTCGAACACTGAAGCTTTCTTT	CASSLIATSNTEAFF
TRBV7-9	TRBJ2-7	NA	NA	12	TGTGCCAGCAGCTACGACACATACGAGCAGTACTTC	CASSYDTYEQYF
TRBV7-2	TRBJ2-3	NA	NA	14	TGTGCCAGCAGCCCCCGGTGGAGCACAGATACGCAGTATTTT	CASSPRWSTDTQYF
TRBV3-1/TRBV3-2	TRBJ1-4	TRBD1	NA	15	TGTGCCAGCAGTTTCTCCGACAGGGGCAATGAAAAACTGTTTTTT	CASSFSDRGNEKLFF
TRBV11-2	TRBJ1-6	NA	NA	14	TGTGCCAGCATCCCGGACAGCTACAATTCACCCCTCCACTTT	CASIPDSYNSPLHF
TRBV28	TRBJ2-6	TRBD1	NA	17	TGTGCCAGCATGGAAGGGGGCACCCTTGGCGGGGCCAACGTCCTGACTTTC	CASMEGGTLGGANVLTF
TRBV3-1/TRBV3-2	TRBJ1-1	NA	once	16	TGTGCCAGCAGCCAAGATCTAGCGGGGTTGAACACTGAAGCTTTCTTT	CASSQDLAGLNTEAFF
TRBV5-8	TRBJ1-5	NA	NA	15	TGTGCCAGCAGTTTCGCACAGAGGGGCAATCAGCCCCAGCATTTT	CASSFAQRGNQPQHF
TRBV18	TRBJ2-5	NA	NA	12	TGTGCCAGCTCACCACTCGGGGAGACCCAGTACTTC	CASSPLGETQYF
TRBV11-2	TRBJ1-4	NA	NA	17	TGTGCCAGCAGCTTATCAGACCCACAGGGAACGGGTGAAAAACTGTTTTTT	CASSLSDPQGTGEKLFF
TRBV27	TRBJ2-7	TRBD2	NA	15	TGTGCCAGCAGTCCCCCGGGGGGGTCGTACTACGAGCAGTACTTC	CASSPPGGSYYEQYF
TRBV24-1	TRBJ2-5	NA	NA	11	TGTGCCACACGAAAGGGGGAGACCCAGTACTTC	CATRKGETQYF
TRBV3-1/TRBV3-2	TRBJ1-1	NA	NA	14	TGTGCCAGCAGCCTGAGAGAATCGAACACTGAAGCTTTCTTT	CASSLRESNTEAFF
TRBV12-3/TRBV12-4	TRBJ2-5	NA	NA	13	TGTGCCAGCAGTTGGAGGGATAGGGAGACCCAGTACTTC	CASSWRDRETQYF
TRBV11-2	TRBJ2-1	TRBD2	NA	17	TGTGCCAGCAGCTTAAAACCAGCGGGGCTTTCCTACAATGAGCAGTTCTTC	CASSLKPAGLSYNEQFF
TRBV7-9	TRBJ2-7	NA	few	16	TGTGCCAGCAGCTTAGGGACGGGCGGACAAACCTACGAGCAGTACTTC	CASSLGTGGQTYEQYF
TRBV11-2	TRBJ1-2	NA	once	15	TGTGCCAGCAGCTTAGATACTACAGGATCCCCGGTCGACACCTTC	CASSLDTTGSPVDTF
TRBV9	TRBJ1-4	TRBD1	NA	17	TGTGCCAGCAGCGCCGGGACAGGGGGCATTACGAATGAAAAACTGTTTTTT	CASSAGTGGITNEKLFF
TRBV10-3	TRBJ2-1	TRBD2	NA	16	TGTGCCATCAGTTCGAGGACTAGCGGGGCTGACAATGAGCAGTTCTTC	CAISSRTSGADNEQFF
TRBV5-1	TRBJ2-1	TRBD1	NA	17	TGCGCCAGCAGCTTGGGACGACAGGGCGTCGGGCCGAGTGAGCAGTTCTTC	CASSLGRQGVGPSEQFF